Shown below are 26 T cell receptor beta chains from a single sample sequenced in a study of cytomegalovirus exposure and HLA in healthy donors. The study ran its PCR with 60 Vbeta and 13 Jbeta primers. The method was immunoSEQ multiplex PCR; TCRdb's version includes in-frame clones alone and lacks a portion of them. The profile covers some 140,000 clones, with 70% to 80% appearing a single time and 4% taken by the ten largest. The sample consisted of PBMCs. These receptors all come from a woman aged 40-49 years in good health and CMV-seronegative.

DNA of the CDR3: TGTGCCAGCAGGGGGGGGCAGGTCAACGGAAACACCATATATTTT. Residues: CASRGGQVNGNTIYF. V gene TRBV28 combines with J gene TRBJ1-3; a possible D gene is TRBD1 (6 bases). The V and J ends lost 6 bases and 4 bases respectively, with 16 bases between them. The CDR3 runs 15 residues. CDR1 is MDHEN, CDR2 SYDVKM, per germline. Full variable domain (rest looked up from reference TRBV28 and TRBJ1-3): DVKVTQSSRYLVKRTGEKVFLECVQDMDHENMFWYRQDPGLGLRLIYFSYDVKMKEKGDIPEGYSVSREKKERFSLILESASTNQTSMYLCASRGGQVNGNTIYFGEGSWLTVV.

The chain uses TRBV27 and TRBJ2-7; 8 nucleotides line up with TRBD2. This CDR3 has 13 amino acids. Germline CDR1 and CDR2: MNHEY and SMNVEV (reference sequence). J was trimmed by 2 bases and V by 7 bases; bases with no gene match: 4. CDR3 coding DNA: TGTGCCAGCAAGCTAGCGGGTACCTACGAGCAGTACTTC. Translating gives CASKLAGTYEQYF.

The J gene is TRBJ2-3, the V gene TRBV5-1; 8 positions agree with TRBD2. V shed 8 bases and J 2 bases; nucleotides not matched to a gene: 13. The CDR3 runs 16 residues. Germline CDR1 SGHRS, CDR2 YFSETQ. This chain's CDR3 is CASGPGGSGHTDTQYF. The CDR3 DNA sequence: TGCGCCAGTGGCCCGGGGGGGTCGGGGCACACAGATACGCAGTATTTT. The full variable domain, in which reference TRBV5-1 and TRBJ2-3 provide the parts outside the CDR3, is KAGVTQTPRYLIKTRGQQVTLSCSPISGHRSVSWYQQTPGQGLQFLFEYFSETQRNKGNFPGRFSGRQFSNSRSEMNVSTLELGDSALYLCASGPGGSGHTDTQYFGPGTRLTVL.

This sequence joins TRBV7-2 and TRBJ1-2; maybe TRBD1 (5 bases). The ends were cut back, 5 bases at V and 7 bases at J, with 20 bases in the middle. The CDR3 is 15 amino acids. CDR1 is SGHTA and CDR2 is FQGNSA in the germline V gene. CDR3 nucleotide sequence: TGTGCCAGCAGCCCTACTCAGGGCCCCTTGGTTGGCTACACCTTC. Its protein product is CASSPTQGPLVGYTF.

The chain uses TRBV28 and TRBJ2-2; D is ambiguous. Trimming removed 5 bases from V and 2 bases from J, with 12 bases in between. Germline-derived CDR1 and CDR2 are MDHEN and SYDVKM. This CDR3 contains 15 residues. The CDR3: CASSTGALNTGELFF. CDR3 bases: TGTGCCAGCAGTACCGGTGCCCTCAACACCGGGGAGCTGTTTTTT.

This chain uses TRBV7-6 with TRBJ2-5; D is possibly TRBD1 (6 bases). Germline loops: CDR1 SGHVS, CDR2 FNYEAQ. V lost 4 bases to trimming and J lost 4 bases, with 13 bases between them. The CDR3 length is 14 residues. Written as DNA, the CDR3 is TGTGCCAGCAGCTCAGTGGTACAGGGAGAGACCCAGTACTTC. Protein: CASSSVVQGETQYF.

The chain is built from TRBV9 and TRBJ2-5; D is perhaps TRBD2 (5 bases). In germline, CDR1 is SGDLS, CDR2 YYNGEE. Trimming stripped 2 bases from V and 2 bases from J, with 10 bases between. The CDR3 has 14 residues. CDR3 DNA: TGTGCCAGCAGCGTGAGTCCGGGGCAAGAGACCCAGTACTTC. Its translation: CASSVSPGQETQYF.

The chain couples TRBV5-6 to TRBJ2-5; 8 bases line up with TRBD2. Germline loops: CDR1 SGHDT, CDR2 YYEEEE. J lost 1 base, V lost 4 bases, and 6 bases had no gene match. CDR3 length: 15 residues. In DNA form, the CDR3 reads TGTGCCAGCAGCCCCGGGGGGGGGCCCCAAGAGACCCAGTACTTC. It is translated as CASSPGGGPQETQYF.

The chain combines TRBV5-1 with TRBJ1-1, with D maybe TRBD1 (5 bases). Looked up from germline, CDR1 is SGHRS and CDR2 is YFSETQ. The V end lost 7 bases, the J end lost 4 bases, and 17 bases lay between the germline ends. The CDR3 is made up of 14 amino acids. The DNA of the CDR3 is TGCGCCAGCGGATGGGGGGGGGAGGTCACTGAAGCTTTCTTT. It specifies CASGWGGEVTEAFF.

The rearrangement joins TRBV2 to TRBJ2-7; 10 bases line up with TRBD2. Germline V gives CDR1 SNHLY, CDR2 FYNNEI. The CDR3 runs to 15 residues. V was clipped by 2 bases and J by 2 bases; unmatched bases: 3. This chain's CDR3 is CASSERLAGAYEQYF. CDR3 DNA: TGTGCCAGCAGTGAAAGGCTAGCGGGAGCCTACGAGCAGTACTTC. Complete variable domain (other parts from reference TRBV2 and TRBJ2-7): EPEVTQTPSHQVTQMGQEVILRCVPISNHLYFYWYRQILGQKVEFLVSFYNNEISEKSEIFDDQFSVERPDGSNFTLKIRSTKLEDSAMYFCASSERLAGAYEQYFGPGTRLTVT.

V is TRBV7-2 and J is TRBJ1-1; D is unresolved. V lost 5 bases and J 1 base, leaving 17 bases between the germline ends. Per germline, CDR1 SGHTA and CDR2 FQGNSA. The CDR3 loop spans 16 amino acids. The CDR3 coding sequence is TGTGCCAGCAGCCCGGGGTCCGCTGAACGGAACACTGAAGCTTTCTTT. Translated: CASSPGSAERNTEAFF. Together with reference TRBV7-2 and TRBJ1-1, the CDR3 gives the full variable domain: GAGVSQSPSNKVTEKGKDVELRCDPISGHTALYWYRQSLGQGLEFLIYFQGNSAPDKSGLPSDRFSAERTGGSVSTLTIQRTQQEDSAVYLCASSPGSAERNTEAFFGQGTRLTVV.

This chain joins TRBV28 and TRBJ1-5, with D possibly being TRBD1 (5 bases). V lost 3 bases and J 3 bases, leaving 9 bases between the germline ends. The CDR3 has 14 residues. From germline, CDR1 is MDHEN and CDR2 SYDVKM. This CDR3 is CASSLLQVNQPQHF. As DNA, the CDR3 is TGTGCCAGCAGTTTGTTACAGGTCAATCAGCCCCAGCATTTT.

This clone was observed a few times. The chain is built from TRBV4-1 and TRBJ1-2; tentative D call: TRBD1 (6 bases). The length of the CDR3 is 15 residues. The V and J ends lost 1 base and 0 bases respectively, with 9 bases between them. The V gene's germline CDR1 is MGHRA and CDR2 YSYEKL. The CDR3 region is CASSQVTGTNYGYTF. CDR3 sequence (DNA): TGCGCCAGCAGCCAAGTGACAGGAACTAACTATGGCTACACCTTC.

The chain's CDR3 is CSVRQKLNTEAFF. CDR3 nucleotide sequence: TGCAGCGTTCGACAGAAACTGAACACTGAAGCTTTCTTT. The V and J genes are TRBV29-1 and TRBJ1-1; a possible D gene is TRBD1 (5 bases). The CDR3 has 13 amino acids. V was shortened by 5 bases and J by 0 bases, with 10 bases between the two germline ends. Per germline, CDR1 SQVTM and CDR2 ANQGSEA.

Worth noting for this clone: One end of the junction does not line up with germline, which may come from a read error. V gene TRBV7-7 combines with J gene TRBJ1-5; 8 nucleotides align to TRBD1. Germline CDR1 reads SSHAT; CDR2 reads FNYEAQ (reference sequence). The CDR3 has 18 amino acids. The CDR3 is CASSRLRAGTGPKWPQHF. The CDR3 DNA reads TGTGCTAGCAGCCGCCTTAGAGCCGGGACAGGCCCCAAGTGGCCCCAGCATTTT.

The genes are TRBV5-5 and TRBJ2-3; no reliable D call. CDR3 length equals 15 residues. V was pared by 0 bases and J by 1 base, with 9 bases between. In germline, CDR1 is SGHKS, CDR2 YYEKEE (reference sequence). CDR3: CASSLAPRGTDTQYF. CDR3 coding DNA: TGTGCCAGCAGCTTGGCCCCCCGGGGCACAGATACGCAGTATTTT. Variable domain in full (rest from reference TRBV5-5 and TRBJ2-3): DAGVTQSPTHLIKTRGQQVTLRCSPISGHKSVSWYQQVLGQGPQFIFQYYEKEERGRGNFPDRFSARQFPNYSSELNVNALLLGDSALYLCASSLAPRGTDTQYFGPGTRLTVL.

This chain connects TRBV11-2 to TRBJ1-2, with 12 bases identical to TRBD1. The V gene's germline CDR1 is SGHAT and CDR2 FQNNGV. This CDR3 has 17 residues. V trimming: 5 bases; J trimming: 4 bases; junction bases outside the gene matches: 11. Here the CDR3 reads CASSIDRDRGLGYGYTF. As DNA, the CDR3 is TGTGCCAGCAGCATTGACCGGGACAGGGGGCTGGGCTATGGCTACACCTTC.

V usage is TRBV2 and J usage is TRBJ1-6; TRBD1 agrees at 9 bases. The V and J ends lost 8 bases and 7 bases, in that order; junction bases with no gene match: 12. Germline V gene lookup returns CDR1 SNHLY and CDR2 FYNNEI. This CDR3 contains 16 residues. Here the CDR3 DNA reads TGTGCCAGCTCCTCCCTTGTGGGACAGGGCAATTCACCCCTCCACTTT. Residues: CASSSLVGQGNSPLHF.

This clone showed up just a few times. The rearrangement uses TRBV11-3 and TRBJ1-2; 7 nucleotides align to TRBD1. Per germline, CDR1 SGHNT and CDR2 YENEEA. V shed 5 bases, J shed 3 bases, and the junction held 6 bases outside the gene matches. This CDR3 has 14 residues. The CDR3 bases are TGTGCCAGCAGCATAAGAGGGACAGACTATGGCTACACCTTC. Translated, it gives CASSIRGTDYGYTF.

V usage is TRBV5-1 and J usage is TRBJ2-3; TRBD2 is a possible D gene (7 bases). Trimming took off 0 bases at V and 4 bases at J, with 15 bases between the two ends. This CDR3 has 16 amino acids. Looked up from germline, CDR1 is SGHRS and CDR2 is YFSETQ. CDR3 nucleotides: TGCGCCAGCAGCTTGGTCGAGGGGGGGGTTGCAGATACGCAGTATTTT. It specifies CASSLVEGGVADTQYF.

J is TRBJ2-5 and V is TRBV30; no clear D. Trimming left V 1 base short and J 0 bases short, with 6 bases between. This CDR3 is 13 amino acids long. Germline CDR1 is GTSNPN and CDR2 is SVGIG (reference sequence). In DNA, the CDR3 is TGTGCCTGGAGTGGCAGTTACCAAGAGACCCAGTACTTC. Amino acids: CAWSGSYQETQYF.

This CDR3 is CASSQAETGFYEQYF. The CDR3 DNA follows: TGCGCCAGCAGCCAAGCGGAGACAGGGTTCTACGAGCAGTACTTC. The chain links TRBV4-1 to TRBJ2-7, with 7 bases matching TRBD1. V lost 1 base to trimming and J lost 3 bases; unmatched junction nucleotides: 6. This CDR3 spans 15 amino acids. Germline V gene lookup returns CDR1 MGHRA and CDR2 YSYEKL.

This chain joins TRBV5-4 and TRBJ2-1; D possibly corresponds to TRBD2 (6 bases). The V end lost 1 base, the J end lost 1 base, and 6 bases lay between the germline ends. CDR3 size: 14 residues. In germline, CDR1 is SGHNT, CDR2 YYREEE (reference sequence). The CDR3 spells CASSLSGSYNEQFF. CDR3 nucleotide sequence: TGTGCCAGCAGCTTGAGCGGGTCCTACAATGAGCAGTTCTTC.

The CDR3 bases are TGTGCCAGCAGTCTTGGGGGCAGGGCAGGCCTTCGGGGCTACACCTTC. Translation: CASSLGGRAGLRGYTF. The chain employs TRBV28 and TRBJ1-2; TRBD1 might be the D (6 bases). Germline assignment: CDR1 MDHEN and CDR2 SYDVKM. The CDR3 has 16 residues. The germline V and J ends were trimmed by 5 bases and 8 bases, with 24 bases remaining between them.

The V and J genes are TRBV5-1 and TRBJ1-1; no reliable D call. The ends were cut back, 0 bases at V and 4 bases at J, with 10 bases in the middle. Germline CDR1 is SGHRS and CDR2 is YFSETQ. The CDR3 spans 14 residues. CDR3 in amino acids: CASSLEREGTEAFF. In nucleotides, the CDR3 is TGCGCCAGCAGCTTGGAGAGGGAGGGCACTGAAGCTTTCTTT.

The V and J genes are TRBV2 and TRBJ1-5, with 10 bases lining up with TRBD1. Looked up from germline, CDR1 is SNHLY and CDR2 is FYNNEI. V dropped 7 bases and J dropped 4; count of bases not matched to a gene: 7. CDR3 length: 15 residues. CDR3: CASTERTGGNQPQHF. CDR3 coding DNA: TGTGCCAGCACCGAACGGACAGGGGGGAATCAGCCCCAGCATTTT.